Shown below are 16 T cell receptor beta chains from a single sample sequenced in a study of vaccination and CD4 T cells after COVID-19. Treatment reported: roughly 11-day PBMC culture with coronavirus spike peptide pools or control peptides (ViraFEST assay). Their cognate antigens are unknown. Cultured CD4+ T-cell DNA underwent Oncomine TCR Beta short-read sequencing. TCRdb reprocessed the PCR reads via MiXCR and lists one record per CDR3 protein. The sample lists about 6,800 distinct CDR3 sequences; about 25% were seen once. The starting material was CD4+ T cells from blood, cultured in vitro, obtained after SARS-CoV-2 vaccination. All receptors come from a human donor who had recovered from COVID-19.

This sequence joins TRBV9 and TRBJ1-1; D gene uncertain. The germline V gene has CDR1 SGDLS and CDR2 YYNGEE. V was shortened by 4 bases and J by 0 bases, with 7 bases between the two germline ends. The CDR3 extends over 13 amino acids. CDR3 sequence (DNA): TGTGCCAGCAGCACCCACCTGAACACTGAAGCTTTCTTT. Its protein is CASSTHLNTEAFF.

V usage is TRBV6-1 and J usage is TRBJ2-2, with D uncertain. The CDR3 runs 13 residues. Germline CDR1 reads MNHNS; CDR2 reads SASEGT. V dropped 3 bases and J dropped 2 bases, with 4 bases sitting between them. CDR3 sequence reads: CASSEGNTGELFF. The CDR3 nucleotides read TGTGCCAGCAGTGAGGGAAACACCGGGGAGCTGTTTTTT.

This rearrangement joins TRBV20-1 to TRBJ2-7; 7 bases are shared with TRBD2. The V gene end was trimmed by 1 base and the J gene end by 5 bases; junction bases not matched to a gene: 8. Germline values: CDR1 DFQATT, CDR2 SNEGSKA (reference sequence). This CDR3 comprises 14 residues. This CDR3 is CSARGGGSGNEQYF. The DNA of the CDR3 is TGCAGTGCTAGAGGAGGCGGGAGTGGCAACGAGCAGTACTTC.

This clonotype has only a few counts. The CDR3 loop reads CASSLGQAANSPLHF. The CDR3 nucleotides read TGTGCCAGCAGCCTCGGACAGGCAGCTAATTCACCCCTCCACTTT. The V and J genes are TRBV6-1 and TRBJ1-6, with 7 bases matching TRBD1. The CDR3 sequence is 15 residues long. In germline, CDR1 is MNHNS, CDR2 SASEGT. J was trimmed by 6 bases and V by 6 bases; bases with no gene match: 8.

This clonotype was seen only a few times. DNA for the CDR3: TGTGCCAGCAGTGACAACAGGGGGCGAAACACTGAAGCTTTCTTT. Translating it yields CASSDNRGRNTEAFF. V gene TRBV28 combines with J gene TRBJ1-1; 9 nucleotides agree with TRBD1. Germline-derived CDR1 and CDR2 are MDHEN and SYDVKM. The length of the CDR3 is 15 residues. Trimming took 5 bases from V and 2 from J; bases not matched to a gene: 6.

This chain connects TRBV5-5 to TRBJ1-1; possible D gene TRBD1, 5 bases. V was shortened by 0 bases and J by 11 bases, with 11 bases between the two germline ends. The germline CDR1 and CDR2 sequences are SGHKS and YYEKEE (reference sequence). CDR3 length: 12 amino acids. The CDR3 loop is CASSLAGLGAFF. The CDR3 nucleotides are TGTGCCAGCAGCTTGGCGGGACTGGGGGCTTTCTTT.

In DNA form, the CDR3 reads TGCAGTGCTCCAACAGGGGGCGCATCACATCAGCCCCAGCATTTT. Translation: CSAPTGGASHQPQHF. This sequence joins TRBV20-1 and TRBJ1-5; TRBD1 agrees at 9 bases. The CDR3 runs to 15 residues. V shed 5 bases and J 5 bases; nucleotides not matched to a gene: 10. Germline CDR1 and CDR2: DFQATT and SNEGSKA (reference sequence).

The chain joins TRBV20-1 to TRBJ2-1; TRBD2 agrees at 9 bases. The CDR3 is made up of 14 amino acids. Germline assignment: CDR1 DFQATT and CDR2 SNEGSKA (reference sequence). V trimming: 5 bases; J trimming: 3 bases; junction bases outside the gene matches: 5. The CDR3 loop is CSAPTSGYYNEQFF. In DNA form, the CDR3 reads TGCAGTGCTCCGACTAGCGGATACTACAATGAGCAGTTCTTC.

The gene calls are TRBV18 and TRBJ2-5; unclear D gene. CDR3 length: 14 residues. Trimming removed 0 bases at V and 5 bases at J, with 10 bases between. Germline loops: CDR1 KGHSH, CDR2 LQKENI. The CDR3 loop is CASSPPSLTETQYF. In DNA, the CDR3 is TGTGCCAGCTCACCACCGAGTTTGACGGAGACCCAGTACTTC.

By share, this clonotype counts as medium-sized. The CDR3 here is CSARVRGVQDTQYF. The CDR3 DNA is TGCAGTGCTAGAGTGAGGGGGGTTCAAGATACGCAGTATTTT. The chain couples TRBV20-1 to TRBJ2-3; D assignment may be TRBD1 or TRBD2 (6 bases each). The CDR3 contains 14 residues. Germline lookup yields CDR1 DFQATT and CDR2 SNEGSKA (reference sequence). With 1 base removed from V and 5 bases from J, the gap between germline ends came to 13 bases.

The gene calls are TRBV7-9 and TRBJ1-2; TRBD1 agrees at 7 bases. Germline assignment: CDR1 SEHNR and CDR2 FQNEAQ (reference sequence). This CDR3 has 16 residues. After removal of 6 bases from V and 2 bases from J, the junction contained 12 bases not matched to a gene. The chain's CDR3 is CASSQGGSRLNYGYTF. CDR3 bases: TGTGCCAGCAGTCAGGGGGGCAGTAGATTGAACTATGGCTACACCTTC.

V gene TRBV19 combines with J gene TRBJ1-5; tentatively, D is TRBD1 (6 bases). Germline loops: CDR1 LNHDA, CDR2 SQIVND (reference sequence). The CDR3 is made up of 17 amino acids. V gave up 6 bases and J gave up 0 bases, with 18 bases separating them. In nucleotides, the CDR3 is TGTGCCAGTAGCCCCGAAACAGGGTATTATAGCAATCAGCCCCAGCATTTT. It encodes CASSPETGYYSNQPQHF.

The rearrangement joins TRBV6-1 to TRBJ2-2; D perhaps matches TRBD2 (5 bases). The V end lost 6 bases, the J end lost 6 bases, and 17 bases lay between the germline ends. Germline V gene sequence: CDR1 MNHNS, CDR2 SASEGT. The CDR3 covers 15 residues. The CDR3 is CASRGDFRQAGELFF. The CDR3 DNA reads TGTGCCAGCAGGGGAGACTTTCGGCAGGCCGGGGAGCTGTTTTTT.

J is TRBJ1-1 and V is TRBV6-5, with unresolved D. The ends were cut back, 4 bases at V and 10 bases at J, with 13 bases in the middle. CDR3 length: 12 residues. Germline-derived CDR1 and CDR2 are MNHEY and SVGAGI. CDR3 sequence (DNA): TGTGCCAGCAGTTCCCGGGGATTGGGAGCTTTCTTT. Encoded protein: CASSSRGLGAFF.

The chain employs TRBV7-8 and TRBJ1-5; D is undetermined. Germline values: CDR1 SGHVS, CDR2 FQNEAQ. Trimming took 5 bases from V and 7 from J, leaving 12 bases between them. The CDR3 is 13 amino acids. CDR3 region: CASSPTGGQPQHF. The CDR3 DNA follows: TGTGCCAGCAGCCCGACGGGTGGACAGCCCCAGCATTTT.

The V call is TRBV2, the J call TRBJ2-7; 10 bases map to TRBD2. Germline CDR1 is SNHLY and CDR2 is FYNNEI. Germline trimming cut 10 bases from V and 11 bases from J; bases unmatched to any gene: 8. The CDR3 spans 11 residues. DNA for the CDR3: TGTGCCACCCAAGCGGGGGGGAAGGAGTACTTC. As protein: CATQAGGKEYF.